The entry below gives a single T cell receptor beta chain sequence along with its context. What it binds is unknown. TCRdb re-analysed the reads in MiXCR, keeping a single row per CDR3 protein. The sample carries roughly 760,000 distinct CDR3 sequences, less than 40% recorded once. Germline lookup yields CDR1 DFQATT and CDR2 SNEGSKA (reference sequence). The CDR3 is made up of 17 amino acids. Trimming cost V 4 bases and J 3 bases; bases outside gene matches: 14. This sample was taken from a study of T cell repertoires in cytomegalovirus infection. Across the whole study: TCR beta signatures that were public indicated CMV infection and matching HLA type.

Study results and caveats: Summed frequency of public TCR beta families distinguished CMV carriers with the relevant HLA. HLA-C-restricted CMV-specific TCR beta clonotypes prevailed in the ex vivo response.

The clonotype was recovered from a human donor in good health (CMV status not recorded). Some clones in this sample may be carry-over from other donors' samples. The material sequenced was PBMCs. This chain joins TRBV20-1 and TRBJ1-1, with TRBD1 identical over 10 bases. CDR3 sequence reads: CSATLPGTGATHTEAFF. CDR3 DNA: TGCAGTGCTACCTTACCTGGGACAGGGGCTACTCACACTGAAGCTTTCTTT.